The sequence of this T cell receptor (beta chain) was determined in a study of T-cell memory formation after mild COVID-19. Via MiXCR, TCRdb re-called the 5' RACE reads, giving one row per CDR3 protein. The data hold more than 250,000 distinct CDR3 sequences, with 15% to 20% observed a single time. This clonotype was found a few times. With 2 bases removed from V and 5 bases from J, the gap between germline ends came to 15 bases. This CDR3 region has 14 residues. Germline V lookup: CDR1 GTSNPN, CDR2 SVGIG (reference sequence). Sequencing was carried out using PBMCs or a T cell subset sorted from them (not recorded which). The chain links TRBV30 to TRBJ1-2; possible D gene TRBD1, 5 bases. The clonotype was recovered from a young man who had mild COVID-19 (a few samples of this study predate the infection). Cell type and time point are not known. CDR3 sequence: CAWSKQGPGYGYTF. The CDR3 DNA sequence: TGTGCCTGGAGTAAGCAGGGACCAGGGTATGGCTACACCTTC.